The rows below give T cell receptor beta chains drawn from one sample of a study of blood T cell repertoires in COVID-19. Profiling relied on immunoSEQ multiplex PCR, and the TCRdb table lists in-frame clones only, not all of them. The table includes around 160,000 clones, 80% detected once. The sample consisted of PBMCs or T cells enriched from blood (not recorded which). The receptors derive from a woman aged 60-75 years who had recovered from COVID-19. Each CDR3 is given with its conserved first and last residue. The D gene is left open where the match is weak. Where a row states a size, it is once, few, many or the class of an expanded clone; other rows omit it.

clone_size j_call d_call v_call cdr3_length cdr3_aa cdr3_nt
NA TRBJ1-3 NA TRBV5-1 14 CASRNSGTGNTIYF TGCGCCAGCAGGAACTCGGGAACTGGAAACACCATATATTTT
NA TRBJ2-3 TRBD1 TRBV29-1 12 CSVETGADTQYF TGCAGCGTGGAGACAGGGGCAGATACGCAGTATTTT
NA TRBJ1-1 NA TRBV11-2 12 CASSSLYTEAFF TGTGCCAGCAGCTCTCTGTACACTGAAGCTTTCTTT
once TRBJ1-2 TRBD1 TRBV9 13 CASSETGAYGYTF TGTGCCAGCAGCGAGACAGGGGCCTATGGCTACACCTTC
NA TRBJ1-6 TRBD1 TRBV5-1 14 CASSLGDRGVPLHF TGCGCCAGCAGCTTGGGGGACAGGGGTGTACCCCTCCACTTT
NA TRBJ1-5 TRBD1 TRBV5-1 15 CASSRQGGSNQPQHF TGCGCCAGCAGCCGGCAGGGGGGAAGCAATCAGCCCCAGCATTTT
NA TRBJ2-7 TRBD2 TRBV7-2 15 CASSLGRGGPYEQYF TGTGCCAGCAGCTTAGGGCGGGGGGGCCCCTACGAGCAGTACTTC
NA TRBJ2-7 TRBD2 TRBV5-4 15 CASSFGTSGFYEQYF TGTGCCAGCAGCTTCGGGACTAGCGGGTTCTACGAGCAGTACTTC
many TRBJ2-7 NA TRBV14 16 CASSPQIQGGPYEQYF TGTGCCAGCAGCCCCCAAATCCAAGGGGGTCCCTACGAGCAGTACTTC
NA TRBJ2-5 NA TRBV9 15 CASSVVAGNGETQYF TGTGCCAGCAGCGTAGTCGCGGGGAATGGAGAGACCCAGTACTTC
few TRBJ1-3 NA TRBV30 11 CAWSWGDTIYF TGTGCCTGGAGTTGGGGAGACACCATATATTTT
NA TRBJ2-3 TRBD1 TRBV13 15 CASSLTDRGRDTQYF TGTGCCAGCAGCTTAACGGACAGGGGGCGGGATACGCAGTATTTT
NA TRBJ2-1 TRBD2 TRBV12-3/TRBV12-4 12 CASTWSGGARFF TGTGCCAGCACATGGAGCGGGGGGGCGCGGTTCTTC
NA TRBJ2-3 TRBD2 TRBV27 14 CASSPRLAQDTQYF TGTGCCAGCAGCCCCAGACTAGCGCAAGATACGCAGTATTTT
NA TRBJ1-4 TRBD1 TRBV25-1 15 CASSDDRGGGEKLFF TGTGCCAGCAGTGACGACAGGGGCGGGGGTGAAAAACTGTTTTTT
NA TRBJ2-5 TRBD2 TRBV9 16 CASSVELAGGQETQYF TGTGCCAGCAGCGTAGAACTAGCGGGGGGGCAAGAGACCCAGTACTTC
NA TRBJ2-7 TRBD1 TRBV5-6 14 CASSLGRGHYEQYF TGTGCCAGCAGCTTGGGCAGGGGGCATTACGAGCAGTACTTC
NA TRBJ1-2 TRBD1 TRBV6-5 14 CASSFWGQNYGYTF TGTGCCAGCAGTTTTTGGGGACAGAACTATGGCTACACCTTC
NA TRBJ2-7 TRBD2 TRBV27 15 CASSLRTSGGYEQYF TGTGCCAGCAGTCTTCGGACTAGCGGGGGCTACGAGCAGTACTTC
NA TRBJ2-7 NA TRBV24-1 13 CATSDLTGNEQYF TGTGCCACCAGTGATTTGACGGGGAACGAGCAGTACTTC
NA TRBJ1-1 NA TRBV29-1 17 CSVEGGGASIMNTEAFF TGCAGCGTTGAAGGAGGGGGTGCTTCGATCATGAACACTGAAGCTTTCTTT
NA TRBJ2-7 NA TRBV14 15 CASSQGRTVLHEQYF TGTGCCAGCAGCCAAGGAAGGACAGTGCTCCACGAGCAGTACTTC
few TRBJ1-5 NA TRBV24-1 15 CATSDSQSSNQPQHF TGTGCCACCAGTGATTCACAGAGTAGCAATCAGCCCCAGCATTTT
NA TRBJ1-2 TRBD1 TRBV19 14 CASRPPGTAYGYTF TGTGCCAGTAGACCACCCGGGACAGCGTATGGCTACACCTTC
NA TRBJ1-5 TRBD1 TRBV6-5 15 CASSTLTGGRQPQHF TGTGCCAGCAGTACTTTGACAGGGGGACGTCAGCCCCAGCATTTT
NA TRBJ1-5 NA TRBV11-2 15 CASSLTSGAGQPQHF TGTGCCAGCAGTTTAACTAGCGGGGCCGGACAGCCCCAGCATTTT
few TRBJ2-7 NA TRBV4-1 13 CASSQGHSYEQYF TGCGCCAGCAGCCAAGGGCACTCCTACGAGCAGTACTTC
few TRBJ2-1 NA TRBV9 13 CASRGGSYNEQFF TGTGCCAGCAGGGGCGGGTCCTACAATGAGCAGTTCTTC
NA TRBJ2-7 TRBD1 TRBV7-2 15 CASSQGQGHIYEQYF TGTGCCAGCAGCCAGGGACAGGGGCATATCTACGAGCAGTACTTC
few TRBJ1-4 NA TRBV6-5 14 CASTKAGEREKLFF TGTGCCAGCACCAAGGCAGGGGAGCGTGAAAAACTGTTTTTT
NA TRBJ2-3 TRBD1 TRBV15 16 CATSREWAGGPPTQYF TGTGCCACCAGCAGAGAATGGGCAGGGGGCCCGCCTACGCAGTATTTT
few TRBJ2-1 NA TRBV11-2 13 CASSLDRNNEQFF TGTGCCAGCAGCTTGGACAGAAACAATGAGCAGTTCTTC
many TRBJ2-1 TRBD2 TRBV9 15 CASSARTSGYDEQFF TGTGCCAGCAGCGCGCGGACTAGCGGCTACGATGAGCAGTTCTTC
NA TRBJ2-2 NA TRBV6-5 15 CASSYHGENTGELFF TGTGCCAGCAGTTACCACGGGGAAAACACCGGGGAGCTGTTTTTT
NA TRBJ2-7 NA TRBV11-2 15 CASSLAAGSSYEQYF TGTGCCAGCAGCTTAGCGGCGGGGAGCTCCTACGAGCAGTACTTC
NA TRBJ2-1 NA TRBV15 16 CATSRVGGGSYNEQFF TGTGCCACCAGCAGAGTGGGGGGAGGCTCCTACAATGAGCAGTTCTTC
NA TRBJ1-2 TRBD1 TRBV5-6 18 CASSFLDRGGAFDYGYTF TGTGCCAGCAGCTTCCTGGACAGGGGAGGGGCGTTCGACTATGGCTACACCTTC
NA TRBJ1-5 NA TRBV27 14 CASSLWSGHQPQHF TGTGCCAGCAGTTTATGGTCAGGGCATCAGCCCCAGCATTTT
NA TRBJ1-4 TRBD1 TRBV5-5 18 CASRYDRGVTGANEKLFF TGTGCCAGCAGATACGACAGGGGAGTCACCGGGGCTAATGAAAAACTGTTTTTT
NA TRBJ2-3 NA TRBV10-3 15 CAISDFGTSTDTQYF TGTGCCATCAGTGATTTCGGGACAAGCACAGATACGCAGTATTTT
NA TRBJ2-3 TRBD2 TRBV2 17 CASSEGLAGARDHTQYF TGTGCCAGCAGTGAAGGACTAGCGGGGGCTAGGGATCATACGCAGTATTTT
NA TRBJ2-2 TRBD2 TRBV19 16 CASSGTSGTNTGELFF TGTGCCAGTAGTGGGACTAGCGGGACTAACACCGGGGAGCTGTTTTTT
once TRBJ2-5 TRBD1 TRBV6-5 14 CASSPTGDQETQYF TGTGCCAGCAGTCCCACAGGGGACCAAGAGACCCAGTACTTC
few TRBJ2-5 NA TRBV5-6 14 CASSLSGNWETQYF TGTGCCAGCAGCTTGTCGGGGAACTGGGAGACCCAGTACTTC
NA TRBJ1-6 TRBD1 TRBV9 16 CASSVEGTGSNSPLHF TGTGCCAGCAGCGTAGAGGGGACAGGGTCGAATTCACCCCTCCACTTT
NA TRBJ1-6 TRBD1 TRBV19 15 CASSPRDREYSPLHF TGTGCCAGTAGTCCCCGGGACAGAGAATATTCACCCCTCCACTTT
NA TRBJ2-7 NA TRBV19 14 CASSTRGKADEQYF TGTGCCAGTAGTACCCGGGGTAAGGCGGACGAGCAGTACTTC
many TRBJ2-7 TRBD1 TRBV12-3/TRBV12-4 13 CASSATGAGEQYF TGTGCCAGCAGTGCTACAGGGGCCGGGGAGCAGTACTTC
NA TRBJ1-2 NA TRBV12-3/TRBV12-4 12 CASSQANYGYTF TGTGCCAGCAGCCAGGCTAACTATGGCTACACCTTC
NA TRBJ2-1 NA TRBV5-1 17 CASSLEPLNVGGYEQFF TGCGCCAGCAGCTTGGAACCCCTTAATGTTGGGGGCTATGAGCAGTTCTTC
NA TRBJ1-5 TRBD1 TRBV10-3 18 CAISEPMGQVNSNQPQHF TGTGCCATCAGTGAGCCGATGGGACAGGTCAATAGCAATCAGCCCCAGCATTTT
NA TRBJ2-3 NA TRBV28 17 CASSMVRGGPRTDTQYF TGTGCCAGCAGCATGGTGAGGGGGGGGCCCCGCACAGATACGCAGTATTTT
few TRBJ2-5 TRBD2 TRBV3-1/TRBV3-2 16 CASRHRLAGSQETQYF TGTGCCAGCAGACACAGACTAGCGGGGAGTCAAGAGACCCAGTACTTC
NA TRBJ2-4 TRBD2 TRBV24-1 16 CATSDFATSGWDIQYF TGTGCCACCAGTGATTTTGCTACTAGCGGGTGGGACATTCAGTACTTC